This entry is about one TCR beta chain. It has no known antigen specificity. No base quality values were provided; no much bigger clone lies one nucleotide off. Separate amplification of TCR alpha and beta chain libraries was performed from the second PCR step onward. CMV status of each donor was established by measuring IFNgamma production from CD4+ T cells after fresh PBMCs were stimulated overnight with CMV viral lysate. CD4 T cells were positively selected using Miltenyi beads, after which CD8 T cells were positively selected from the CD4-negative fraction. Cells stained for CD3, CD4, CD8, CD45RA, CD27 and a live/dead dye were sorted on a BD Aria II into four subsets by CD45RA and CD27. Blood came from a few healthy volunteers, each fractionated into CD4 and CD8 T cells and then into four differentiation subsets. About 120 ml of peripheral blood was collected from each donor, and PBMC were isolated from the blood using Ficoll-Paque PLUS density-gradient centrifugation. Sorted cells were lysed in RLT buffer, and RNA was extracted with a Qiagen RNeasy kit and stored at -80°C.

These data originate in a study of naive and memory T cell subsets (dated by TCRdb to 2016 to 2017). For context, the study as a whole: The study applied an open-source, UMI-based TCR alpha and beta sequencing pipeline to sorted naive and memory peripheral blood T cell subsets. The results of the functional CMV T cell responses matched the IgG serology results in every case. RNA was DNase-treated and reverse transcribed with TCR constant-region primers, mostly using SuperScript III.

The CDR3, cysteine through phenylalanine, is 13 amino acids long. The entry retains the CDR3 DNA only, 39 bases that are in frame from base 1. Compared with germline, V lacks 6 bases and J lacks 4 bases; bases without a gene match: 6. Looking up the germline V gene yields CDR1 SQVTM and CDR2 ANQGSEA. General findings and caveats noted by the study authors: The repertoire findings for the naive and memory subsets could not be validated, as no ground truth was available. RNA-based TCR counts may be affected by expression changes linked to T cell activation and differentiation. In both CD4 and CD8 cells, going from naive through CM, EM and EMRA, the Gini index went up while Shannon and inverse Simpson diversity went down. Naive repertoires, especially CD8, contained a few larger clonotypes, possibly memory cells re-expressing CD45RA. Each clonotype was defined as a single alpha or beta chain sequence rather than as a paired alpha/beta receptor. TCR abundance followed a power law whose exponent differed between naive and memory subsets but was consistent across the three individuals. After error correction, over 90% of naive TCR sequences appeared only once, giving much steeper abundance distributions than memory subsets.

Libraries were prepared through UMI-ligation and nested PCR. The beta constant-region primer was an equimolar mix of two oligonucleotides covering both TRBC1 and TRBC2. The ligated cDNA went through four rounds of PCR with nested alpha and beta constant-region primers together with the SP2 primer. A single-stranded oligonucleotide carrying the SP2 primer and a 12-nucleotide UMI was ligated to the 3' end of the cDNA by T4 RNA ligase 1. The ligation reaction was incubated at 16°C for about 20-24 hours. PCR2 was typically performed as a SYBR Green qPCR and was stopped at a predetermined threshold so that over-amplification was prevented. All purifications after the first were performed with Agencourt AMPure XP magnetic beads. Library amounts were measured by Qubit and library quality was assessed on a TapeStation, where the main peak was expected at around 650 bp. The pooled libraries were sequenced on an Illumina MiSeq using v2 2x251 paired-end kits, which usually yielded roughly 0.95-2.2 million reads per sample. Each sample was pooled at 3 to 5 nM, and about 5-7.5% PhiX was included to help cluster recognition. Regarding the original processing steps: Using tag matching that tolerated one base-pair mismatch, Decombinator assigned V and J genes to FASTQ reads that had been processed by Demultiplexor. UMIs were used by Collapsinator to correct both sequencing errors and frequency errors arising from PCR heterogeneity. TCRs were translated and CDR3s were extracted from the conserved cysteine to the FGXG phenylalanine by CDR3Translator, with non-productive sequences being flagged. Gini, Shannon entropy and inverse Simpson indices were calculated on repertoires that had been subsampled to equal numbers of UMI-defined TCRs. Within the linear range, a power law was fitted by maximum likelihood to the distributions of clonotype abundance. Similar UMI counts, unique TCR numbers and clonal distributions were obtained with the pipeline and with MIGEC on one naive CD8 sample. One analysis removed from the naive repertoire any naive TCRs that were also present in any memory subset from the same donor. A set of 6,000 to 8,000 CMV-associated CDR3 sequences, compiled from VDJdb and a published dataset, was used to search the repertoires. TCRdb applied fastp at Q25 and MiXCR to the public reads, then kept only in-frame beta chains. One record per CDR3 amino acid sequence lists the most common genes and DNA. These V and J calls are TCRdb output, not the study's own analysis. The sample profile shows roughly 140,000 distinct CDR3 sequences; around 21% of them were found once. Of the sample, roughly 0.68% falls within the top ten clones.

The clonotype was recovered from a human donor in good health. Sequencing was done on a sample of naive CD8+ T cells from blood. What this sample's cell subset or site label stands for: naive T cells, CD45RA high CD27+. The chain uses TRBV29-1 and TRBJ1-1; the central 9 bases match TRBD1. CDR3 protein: CSVRTGDFTEAFF. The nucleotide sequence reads TGCAGCGTCCGGACAGGGGATTTCACTGAAGCTTTCTTT.